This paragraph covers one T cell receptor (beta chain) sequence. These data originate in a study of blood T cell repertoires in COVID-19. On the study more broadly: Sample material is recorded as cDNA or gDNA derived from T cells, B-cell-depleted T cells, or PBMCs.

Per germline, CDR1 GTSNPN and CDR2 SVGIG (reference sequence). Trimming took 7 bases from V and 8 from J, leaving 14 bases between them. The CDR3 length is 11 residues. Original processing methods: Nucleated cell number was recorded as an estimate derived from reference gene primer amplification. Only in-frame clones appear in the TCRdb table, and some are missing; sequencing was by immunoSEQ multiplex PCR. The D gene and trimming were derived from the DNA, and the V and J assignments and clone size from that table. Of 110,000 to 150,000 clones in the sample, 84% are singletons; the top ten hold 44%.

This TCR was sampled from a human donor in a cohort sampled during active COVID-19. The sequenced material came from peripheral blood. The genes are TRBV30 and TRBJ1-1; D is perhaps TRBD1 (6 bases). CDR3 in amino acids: CAFSPDSEAFF. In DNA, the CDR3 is TGTGCCTTCAGCCCGGACAGCGAAGCTTTCTTT.